This T cell receptor (beta chain) was documented in a study of T cells in narcolepsy. The repertoire was sequenced with immunoSEQ multiplex PCR; TCRdb's copy has only in-frame clones and lacks some. The sample lists about 34,000 clones, more than 75% occurring once. The clonotype originates from a human donor with narcolepsy. Source material: CD45RA- memory CD4+ T cells from PBMCs.

CDR3 in DNA: TGTGCCTGGAGTCGGGACAGGGTAACAGATACGCAGTATTTT. Translation: CAWSRDRVTDTQYF. The chain links TRBV30 to TRBJ2-3; 9 bases align to TRBD1. Trimming cost V 2 bases and J 3 bases; bases outside gene matches: 3. The CDR3 is made up of 14 amino acids. Germline V gene lookup returns CDR1 GTSNPN and CDR2 SVGIG (reference sequence).